The clone carrying this T cell receptor (beta chain) was seen a handful of times. Its specificity is unknown. It was with a sample-barcoded 5' primer and a J-beta primer mix that a second PCR of roughly 6 to 11 cycles was run. Every single cDNA molecule received a tag from a template-switch adaptor with 12 random nucleotides. TCRdb ran MiXCR on the 5' RACE reads and lists one entry per CDR3 protein. Of 700,000 to 900,000 distinct CDR3 sequences detected, roughly 53% appear once; the ten largest clones hold about 42%. No fewer than 6 million PBMCs went into each sample. This entry comes from a study of blood T cells in healthy people across ages. The study's findings and limits: Donors of long life had a larger count of naive CD4+ cells and greater diversity than aged donors.

This clonotype was sampled from a man older than 75 in good health. Material for sequencing was blood.

The chain's CDR3 is CSVEDRYNEQFF. The CDR3 DNA sequence: TGCAGCGTTGAGGACAGATACAATGAGCAGTTCTTC. The chain employs TRBV29-1 and TRBJ2-1, with D maybe TRBD1 (6 bases). V lost 3 bases and J lost 4, with 7 bases in between. Germline CDR1 and CDR2: SQVTM and ANQGSEA. The CDR3 sequence is 12 residues long.